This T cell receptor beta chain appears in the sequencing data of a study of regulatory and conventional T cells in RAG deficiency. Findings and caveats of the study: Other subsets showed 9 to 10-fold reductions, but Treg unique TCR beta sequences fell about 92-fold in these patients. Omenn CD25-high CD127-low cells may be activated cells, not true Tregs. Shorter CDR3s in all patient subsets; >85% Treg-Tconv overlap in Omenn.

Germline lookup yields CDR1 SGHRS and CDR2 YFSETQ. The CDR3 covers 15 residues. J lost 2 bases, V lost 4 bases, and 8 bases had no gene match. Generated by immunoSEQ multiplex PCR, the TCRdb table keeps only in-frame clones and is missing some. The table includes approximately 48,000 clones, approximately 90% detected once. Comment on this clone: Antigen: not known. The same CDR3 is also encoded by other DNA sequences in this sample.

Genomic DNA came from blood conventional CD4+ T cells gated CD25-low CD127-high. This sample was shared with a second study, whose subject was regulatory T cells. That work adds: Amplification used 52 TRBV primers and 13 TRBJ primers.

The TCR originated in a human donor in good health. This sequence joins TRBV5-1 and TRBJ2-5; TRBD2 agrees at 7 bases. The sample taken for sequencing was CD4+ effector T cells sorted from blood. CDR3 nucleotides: TGCGCCAGCAGCCTGGGTTCTAGCGGTCAAGAGACCCAGTACTTC. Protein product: CASSLGSSGQETQYF.